The following is a T cell receptor beta chain sequence with its context. Repertoires were generated with immunoSEQ multiplex PCR, while TCRdb's copy carries only in-frame clones and drops some. Of roughly 230,000 clones in the sample, 65% to 85% were seen once. The sample is drawn from a study of blood T cell repertoires in COVID-19. V dropped 10 bases and J dropped 7; count of bases not matched to a gene: 9. CDR3 length equals 13 residues. Germline lookup yields CDR1 ENHRY and CDR2 SYGVKD. Sequenced input: peripheral blood. The sequence was obtained from a man aged 50-60 years with active or convalescent COVID-19. The V gene is TRBV10-3, the J gene TRBJ1-4; TRBD1 agrees at 7 bases. CDR3 amino acids: CATTGAPGEKLFF. The CDR3 coding sequence is TGTGCCACAACAGGGGCCCCTGGTGAAAAACTGTTTTTT.